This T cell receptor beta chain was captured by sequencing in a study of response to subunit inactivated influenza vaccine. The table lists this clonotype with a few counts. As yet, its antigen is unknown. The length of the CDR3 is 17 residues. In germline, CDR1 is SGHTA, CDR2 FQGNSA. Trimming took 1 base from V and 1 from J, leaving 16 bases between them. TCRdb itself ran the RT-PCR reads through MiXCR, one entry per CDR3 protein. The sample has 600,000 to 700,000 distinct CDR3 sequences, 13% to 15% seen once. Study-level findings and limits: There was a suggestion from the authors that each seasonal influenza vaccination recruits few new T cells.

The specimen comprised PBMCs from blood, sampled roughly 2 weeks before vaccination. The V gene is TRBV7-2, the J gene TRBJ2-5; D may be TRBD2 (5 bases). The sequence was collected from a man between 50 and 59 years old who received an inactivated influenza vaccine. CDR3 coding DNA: TGTGCCAGCAGCTTAGTGGGTCGGGCGGGTTCCCAAGAGACCCAGTACTTC. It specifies CASSLVGRAGSQETQYF. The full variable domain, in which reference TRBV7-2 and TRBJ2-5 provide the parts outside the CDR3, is GAGVSQSPSNKVTEKGKDVELRCDPISGHTALYWYRQSLGQGLEFLIYFQGNSAPDKSGLPSDRFSAERTGGSVSTLTIQRTQQEDSAVYLCASSLVGRAGSQETQYFGPGTRLLVL.